Described below is a single T cell receptor beta chain sequence and its context. This clonotype was counted ten times or more. The antigen it recognizes is unknown. There are no base qualities to consult, and no much larger clone falls within one base. Including the terminal cysteine and phenylalanine, the CDR3 comprises 13 residues. The only DNA kept is the CDR3, 39 bases in frame from the first base. The CDR1 and CDR2 encoded by the germline V gene are SGDLS and YYNGEE. The germline V end is reduced by 4 bases and the J end by 4 bases; junction bases left unmatched: 4. These data originate in a study of Graves' ophthalmopathy and Graves' hyperthyroidism (dated by TCRdb to the late 2010s). Some background on the complete study: Stable hyperthyroidism was defined as no progression to ophthalmopathy within 18 months of follow-up. In total, around 140 blood samples were TCR-sequenced: some 43 ophthalmopathy, some 75 hyperthyroidism and some 17 hyperthyroidism-to-ophthalmopathy patients. In six hyperthyroidism patients, T-cell repertoires of thyroid tissue and blood were compared. The study used TCR beta repertoire signatures to distinguish Graves' ophthalmopathy from Graves' hyperthyroidism and to predict progression to ophthalmopathy. An independent validation cohort was composed of roughly 18 hyperthyroidism patients and about 17 patients who later progressed from hyperthyroidism to ophthalmopathy. To explore V-J signatures distinguishing ophthalmopathy from hyperthyroidism, a discovery set of about 99 patients (roughly 45 ophthalmopathy, over 55 stable hyperthyroidism) was enrolled. After sampling, hyperthyroidism patients received methimazole starting at 30 mg daily, and ophthalmopathy patients received high-dose intravenous methylprednisolone. Broader findings and caveats from the paper: In cross-validation, the 13-signature model distinguished ophthalmopathy from stable hyperthyroidism with 85% to 90% sensitivity and around 81% specificity, and in the test set the corresponding values were about 80% and 75%. Among expanded thyroid clonotypes with frequency above 0.001, most also showed up in blood, which suggests that blood repertoires may reflect the thyroid immune response. In validation, the model predicted ophthalmopathy progression with 70.59% sensitivity and roughly 72% specificity; about a dozen predicted patients were CT-confirmed with GO in a median of approximately six months. Sample size was not predetermined statistically, and investigators were not blinded to group allocation.

TCR beta CDR3 regions were amplified from RNA transcripts for repertoire sequencing. A first-round RT-PCR used HTBI primers with the Qiagen OneStep RT-PCR kit, followed by a second-round multiplex PCR, size selection and purification. The libraries underwent paired-end sequencing with 100 bp reads on an Illumina HiSeq2000. As for how the authors treated the data: SOAPnuke was used for read processing, and reads with adapters, uncalled bases, a mean Phred below 15, or no exact constant-primer or identifier match were discarded. COPE v1.2.5 was used to merge the high-quality paired reads. Each unique nucleotide sequence was treated as a clonotype, and MiTCR v1.1 was used to align the clonotypes to the IMGT TRB V, D and J references. The analysis was limited to V-J combinations with a frequency above 0.0001, which together covered 99.2% of the repertoires. A TCR clonal expansion and chaos score per V-J combination was defined as the ratio of F50 clonal expansion to chaos observed in the TCRdist matrix. Welch's t-statistics and random forest were used to reduce the features to 10 to 15 V-J combinations, which were then used as input to a naive Bayes classifier. The similarity between thyroid and blood repertoires was quantified using the Morisita-Horn index. TCRdb reprocessing: public reads trimmed at Q25 with fastp, clones called with MiXCR, in-frame beta chains kept. Every CDR3 protein is listed once, alongside the most common genes and DNA of its rows. The V and J calls and clone size come from TCRdb's table, not from the authors' own analysis. The sample data list about 1.2 million distinct CDR3 sequences, and 36% of these were observed just once. The top ten clonotypes cover around 10% of the sample.

Hyperthyroidism patients were newly diagnosed, with disease duration under 2 months, and aged 18 to 65 years. Anyone with other autoimmune diseases, uncontrolled infections, pregnancy or lactation was excluded from the study. Diagnosis was based on clinical symptoms, serum thyroxine, TRAb, thyroid ultrasound and orbital computed tomography. Trizol reagent was used to extract the total RNA, and its quality was then checked on an Agilent 2100 Bioanalyzer. The V and J segments used are TRBV9 and TRBJ2-7; 8 bases in the middle match TRBD1. The origin of this receptor is an adult man with Graves' hyperthyroidism. Sequencing was carried out using peripheral blood or thyroid tissue (not recorded which). The CDR3 has the sequence CASSPRTGYEQYF. The nucleotide sequence is TGTGCCAGCAGCCCCCGGACAGGGTACGAGCAGTACTTC.